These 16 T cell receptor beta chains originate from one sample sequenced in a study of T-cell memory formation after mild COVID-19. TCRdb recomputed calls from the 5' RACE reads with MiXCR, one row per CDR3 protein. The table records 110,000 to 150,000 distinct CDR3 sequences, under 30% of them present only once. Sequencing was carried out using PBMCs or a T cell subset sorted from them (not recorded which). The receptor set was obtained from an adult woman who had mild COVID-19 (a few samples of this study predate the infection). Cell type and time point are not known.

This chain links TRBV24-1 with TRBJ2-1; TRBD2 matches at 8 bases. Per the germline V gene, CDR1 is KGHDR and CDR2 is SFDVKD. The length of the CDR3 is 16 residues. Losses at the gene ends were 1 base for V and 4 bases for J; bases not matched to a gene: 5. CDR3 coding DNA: TGTGCCACCAGTGATTTAAGCGGGAGATCTTACAATGAGCAGTTCTTC. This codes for CATSDLSGRSYNEQFF.

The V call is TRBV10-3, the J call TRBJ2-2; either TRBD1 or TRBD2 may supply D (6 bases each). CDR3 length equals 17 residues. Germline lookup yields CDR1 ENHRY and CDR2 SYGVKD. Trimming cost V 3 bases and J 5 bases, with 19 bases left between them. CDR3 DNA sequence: TGTGCCATCAGTGATTCTTCGGGGGCGCGTTATACCGGGGAGCTGTTTTTT. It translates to CAISDSSGARYTGELFF.

The CDR3 DNA sequence: TGTGCCAGCAGCTCCCGGACAGGTTACTCCTACGAGCAGTACTTC. Protein sequence: CASSSRTGYSYEQYF. The genes are TRBV7-8 and TRBJ2-7, with TRBD1 identical over 7 bases. The CDR3 is 15 residues long. The germline gives CDR1 SGHVS, CDR2 FQNEAQ. The V and J ends lost 4 bases and 0 bases, in that order; junction bases with no gene match: 6.

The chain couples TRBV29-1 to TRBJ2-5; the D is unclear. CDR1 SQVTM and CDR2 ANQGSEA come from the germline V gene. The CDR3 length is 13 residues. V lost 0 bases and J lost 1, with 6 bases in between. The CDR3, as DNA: TGCAGCGTTGAAGATTTCCCCCAAGAGACCCAGTACTTC. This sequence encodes CSVEDFPQETQYF.

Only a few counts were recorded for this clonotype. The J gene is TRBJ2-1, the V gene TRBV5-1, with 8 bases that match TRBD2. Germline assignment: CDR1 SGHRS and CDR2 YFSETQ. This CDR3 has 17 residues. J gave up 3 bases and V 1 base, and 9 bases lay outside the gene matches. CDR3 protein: CASSLKWLAGVYNEQFF. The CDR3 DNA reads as TGCGCCAGCAGCTTGAAGTGGCTAGCGGGCGTCTACAATGAGCAGTTCTTC.

The CDR3 spells CASSRGTWQPQHF. The CDR3 DNA is TGTGCCAGCAGTCGTGGGACGTGGCAGCCCCAGCATTTT. The V call is TRBV5-6, the J call TRBJ1-5, with a tentative D call TRBD1 (5 bases). Germline assignment: CDR1 SGHDT and CDR2 YYEEEE. This CDR3 spans 13 amino acids. Trimming stripped 5 bases from V and 7 bases from J, with 13 bases between. Variable domain in full (rest from reference TRBV5-6 and TRBJ1-5): DAGVTQSPTHLIKTRGQQVTLRCSPKSGHDTVSWYQQALGQGPQFIFQYYEEEERQRGNFPDRFSGHQFPNYSSELNVNALLLGDSALYLCASSRGTWQPQHFGDGTRLSIL.

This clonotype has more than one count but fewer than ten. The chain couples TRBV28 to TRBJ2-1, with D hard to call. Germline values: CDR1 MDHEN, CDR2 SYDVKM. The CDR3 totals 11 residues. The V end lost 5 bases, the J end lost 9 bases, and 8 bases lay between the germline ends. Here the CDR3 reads CASSRWGEQFF. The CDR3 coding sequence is TGTGCCAGCAGTAGGTGGGGTGAGCAGTTCTTC.

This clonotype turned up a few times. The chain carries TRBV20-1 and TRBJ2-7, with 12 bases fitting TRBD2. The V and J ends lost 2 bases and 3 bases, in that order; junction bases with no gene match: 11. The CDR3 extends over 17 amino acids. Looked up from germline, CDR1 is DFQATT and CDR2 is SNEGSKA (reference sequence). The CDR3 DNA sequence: TGCAGTGCTAGACCCAGACTGGGACTAGCGGGCGGCTACGAGCAGTACTTC. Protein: CSARPRLGLAGGYEQYF.

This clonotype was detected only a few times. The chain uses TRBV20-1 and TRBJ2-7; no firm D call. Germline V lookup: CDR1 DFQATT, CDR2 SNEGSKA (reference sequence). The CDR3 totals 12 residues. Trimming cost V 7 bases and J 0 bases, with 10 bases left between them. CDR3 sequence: CSVPVGSYEQYF. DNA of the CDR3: TGCAGTGTCCCGGTGGGCTCCTACGAGCAGTACTTC.

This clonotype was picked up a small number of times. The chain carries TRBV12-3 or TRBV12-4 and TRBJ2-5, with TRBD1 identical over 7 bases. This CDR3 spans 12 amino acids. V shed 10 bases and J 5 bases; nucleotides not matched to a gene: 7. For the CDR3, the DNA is TGTGCCACCGGGACAGAAATGGAGACCCAGTACTTC. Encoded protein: CATGTEMETQYF.

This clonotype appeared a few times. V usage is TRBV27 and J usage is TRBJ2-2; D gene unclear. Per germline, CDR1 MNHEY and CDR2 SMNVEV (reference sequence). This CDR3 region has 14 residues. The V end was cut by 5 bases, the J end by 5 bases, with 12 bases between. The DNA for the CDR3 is TGTGCCAGCAGTCCGAGGACCCTAACCGGGGAGCTGTTTTTT. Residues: CASSPRTLTGELFF.

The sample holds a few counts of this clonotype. The CDR3 bases are TGTGCCAGCACGTGGGGTAGCAATCAGCCCCAGCATTTT. Amino acid sequence: CASTWGSNQPQHF. V is TRBV28 and J is TRBJ1-5, with D unclear. This CDR3 contains 13 residues. Trimming stripped 7 bases from V and 0 bases from J, with 7 bases between. Germline loops: CDR1 MDHEN, CDR2 SYDVKM.

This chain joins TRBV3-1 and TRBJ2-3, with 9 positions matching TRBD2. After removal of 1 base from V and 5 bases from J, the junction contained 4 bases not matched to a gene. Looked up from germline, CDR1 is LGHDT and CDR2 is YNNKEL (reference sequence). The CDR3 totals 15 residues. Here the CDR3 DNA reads TGTGCCAGCAGCCAAGTGATTAGCGGGGGAGATACGCAGTATTTT. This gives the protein CASSQVISGGDTQYF.

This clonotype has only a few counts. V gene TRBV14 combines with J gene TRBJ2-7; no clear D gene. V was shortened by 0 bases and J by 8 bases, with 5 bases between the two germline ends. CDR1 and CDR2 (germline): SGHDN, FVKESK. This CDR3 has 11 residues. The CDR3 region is CASSQEPKQYF. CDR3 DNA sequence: TGTGCCAGCAGCCAAGAGCCGAAGCAGTACTTC.

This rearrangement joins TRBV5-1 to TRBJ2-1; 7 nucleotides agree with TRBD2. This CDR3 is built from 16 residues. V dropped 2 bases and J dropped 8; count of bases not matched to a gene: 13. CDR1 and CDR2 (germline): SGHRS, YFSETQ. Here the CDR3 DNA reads TGCGCCAGCAGCTTACCGGGACTAACAAGTATCGATGAGCAGTTCTTC. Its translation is CASSLPGLTSIDEQFF.

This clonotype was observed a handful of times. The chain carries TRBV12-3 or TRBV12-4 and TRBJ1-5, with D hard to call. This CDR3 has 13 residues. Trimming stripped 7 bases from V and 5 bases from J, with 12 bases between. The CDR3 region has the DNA TGTGCCAGCACGAACAGCCCTCATCAGCCCCAGCATTTT. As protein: CASTNSPHQPQHF.